Presented here are 27 T cell receptor beta chains from one specimen sequenced in a study of human T cells and chemical hapten exposure. Each CDR3 protein is one row after TCRdb ran MiXCR on the RACE reads. Here the sample spans around 99,000 distinct CDR3 sequences, roughly a tenth being singletons. Time point in this sample: patch test 2, 6 weeks after DPC sensitization. Sample treatment: therapeutic diphenylcyclopropenone sensitization with weekly scalp DPC. The sequencing used whole blood, collected in connection with sensitization to the hapten diphenylcyclopropenone (DPC). The source of these receptors is a woman aged 40-49 years with alopecia areata. Some clones in this sample may be carry-over from other donors' samples.

In this sample, this clonotype turned up many times. The chain carries TRBV6-5 and TRBJ1-6, with D hard to call. V dropped 3 bases and J dropped 0 bases, with 12 bases sitting between them. The germline V gene has CDR1 MNHEY and CDR2 SVGAGI. This CDR3 region has 17 residues. CDR3 sequence: CASSYRWLSSYNSPLHF. The CDR3 nucleotides are TGTGCCAGCAGTTATCGATGGTTAAGCTCCTATAATTCACCCCTCCACTTT.

This clonotype occurred a few times. The chain is built from TRBV7-2 and TRBJ1-2; TRBD1 aligns across 7 bases. V was clipped by 6 bases and J by 13 bases; unmatched bases: 14. The CDR3 is 13 residues long. From germline, CDR1 is SGHTA and CDR2 FQGNSA. The DNA of the CDR3 is TGTGCCAGCAGATCCGGACAGGAAGGAGAAGGCACCTTC. Its protein is CASRSGQEGEGTF.

This clonotype was detected only once. J is TRBJ2-1 and V is TRBV7-9; D is undetermined. This CDR3 contains 17 residues. Germline CDR1 reads SEHNR; CDR2 reads FQNEAQ (reference sequence). V shed 0 bases and J shed 2 bases, with 14 bases lying between them. CDR3 amino acids: CASSLALFHRPYNEQFF. DNA for the CDR3: TGTGCCAGCAGCTTAGCCCTGTTTCACCGCCCCTACAATGAGCAGTTCTTC.

This clonotype appeared many times. This rearrangement joins TRBV9 to TRBJ1-4; no clear D. Looked up from germline, CDR1 is SGDLS and CDR2 is YYNGEE. This CDR3 has 15 residues. V lost 0 bases to trimming and J lost 1 base, with 7 bases between them. CDR3 residues: CASSVDPITNEKLFF. CDR3 DNA: TGTGCCAGCAGCGTAGACCCAATAACTAATGAAAAACTGTTTTTT. Using reference TRBV9 and TRBJ1-4 for the parts outside the CDR3, the full variable domain is DSGVTQTPKHLITATGQRVTLRCSPRSGDLSVYWYQQSLDQGLQFLIQYYNGEERAKGNILERFSAQQFPDLHSELNLSSLELGDSALYFCASSVDPITNEKLFFGSGTQLSVL.

Ten or more counts support this clonotype. The chain links TRBV12-3 or TRBV12-4 to TRBJ2-1; 13 bases are a match to TRBD2. This CDR3 has 16 amino acids. Losses at the gene ends were 4 bases for V and 4 bases for J; bases not matched to a gene: 4. The CDR3: CASSSPGLAGYNEQFF. The CDR3 coding sequence is TGTGCCAGCAGTTCCCCGGGACTAGCGGGATACAATGAGCAGTTCTTC.

In its sample, this clonotype was seen many times. This rearrangement joins TRBV7-2 to TRBJ2-5, with D maybe TRBD1 (5 bases). There are 14 residues in the CDR3. CDR1 SGHTA and CDR2 FQGNSA come from the germline V gene. Trimming left V 5 bases short and J 1 base short, with 11 bases between. Here the CDR3 reads CASSPTQGQETQYF. The DNA of the CDR3 is TGTGCCAGCAGCCCTACGCAGGGCCAAGAGACCCAGTACTTC.

This clonotype was recorded at least ten times. The V call is TRBV29-1, the J call TRBJ1-6; D unresolved. This CDR3 is 13 amino acids long. CDR1 and CDR2 from the germline V gene are SQVTM and ANQGSEA. Trimming stripped 5 bases from V and 8 bases from J, with 13 bases between. The CDR3 DNA reads TGCAGCGTTAAACAGTACTCTGATTCACCCCTCCACTTT. Translation: CSVKQYSDSPLHF.

The chain is built from TRBV29-1 and TRBJ2-7; TRBD1 matches 8 bases. CDR1 is SQVTM, CDR2 ANQGSEA, per germline. CDR3 length: 13 residues. Here the CDR3 DNA reads TGCATCCTATTCGACAGGGGATACGACGAGCAGTACTTC. It specifies CILFDRGYDEQYF.

This clonotype was counted ten times or more. The chain uses TRBV6-2 or TRBV6-3 and TRBJ2-1; D might be TRBD2 (6 bases). V lost 0 bases and J lost 10, with 10 bases in between. The CDR3 contains 13 residues. Germline CDR1 is MNHEY and CDR2 is SVGEGT. The DNA of the CDR3 is TGTGCCAGCAGTTACTCGGGAAGCGGGGAGCAGTTCTTC. It translates to CASSYSGSGEQFF.

This clonotype was detected a few times. This chain links TRBV6-2 or TRBV6-3 with TRBJ2-2; 13 nucleotides align to TRBD2. V gave up 6 bases and J gave up 5 bases; unmatched junction bases: 9. Germline V gives CDR1 MNHEY, CDR2 SVGEGT. The CDR3 runs to 17 residues. The CDR3 spells CASSLTLAGGPTGELFF. The CDR3 DNA is TGTGCCAGCAGCCTAACACTAGCGGGGGGGCCGACCGGGGAGCTGTTTTTT.

This chain uses TRBV2 with TRBJ2-5; possible D gene TRBD1, 6 bases. Germline V gene sequence: CDR1 SNHLY, CDR2 FYNNEI. The CDR3 is 15 amino acids. Trimming removed 2 bases from V and 5 bases from J, with 15 bases in between. This chain's CDR3 is CASSELTGSGETQYF. The CDR3, as DNA: TGTGCCAGCAGTGAATTAACAGGGTCGGGCGAGACCCAGTACTTC.

This clonotype was seen many times. The chain has TRBV18 and TRBJ2-1; D call uncertain. The CDR3 length is 12 residues. The ends were cut back, 3 bases at V and 4 bases at J, with 4 bases in the middle. The germline gives CDR1 KGHSH, CDR2 LQKENI. The CDR3 DNA is TGTGCCAGCTCACCCCGTTACAATGAGCAGTTCTTC. Protein product: CASSPRYNEQFF.

This clonotype has just a few counts. The chain links TRBV24-1 to TRBJ2-7; D may be TRBD1 (5 bases). Trimming took off 5 bases at V and 6 bases at J, with 16 bases between the two ends. There are 14 residues in the CDR3. Germline CDR1 and CDR2: KGHDR and SFDVKD. CDR3 sequence: CATSAPGPFGEQYF. In nucleotides, the CDR3 is TGTGCCACCAGTGCCCCAGGGCCCTTCGGCGAGCAGTACTTC.

This clonotype appeared many times. CDR3 amino acids: CSVEVLAGPDTQYF. The CDR3 region has the DNA TGCAGCGTTGAGGTGCTAGCGGGCCCAGATACGCAGTATTTT. V is TRBV29-1 and J is TRBJ2-3, with 8 positions matching TRBD2. This CDR3 has 14 amino acids. V was pared by 3 bases and J by 4 bases, with 6 bases of the junction left unmatched. Germline V gene lookup returns CDR1 SQVTM and CDR2 ANQGSEA.

This clonotype was recorded at least ten times. V is TRBV7-9 and J is TRBJ1-5; weak D call: TRBD1 (5 bases). V lost 6 bases to trimming and J lost 2 bases, with 14 bases between them. Germline values: CDR1 SEHNR, CDR2 FQNEAQ (reference sequence). The CDR3 consists of 15 residues. The DNA of the CDR3 is TGTGCCAGCAGTTATACAGGAAGTGGCAATCAGCCCCAGCATTTT. This codes for CASSYTGSGNQPQHF.

The rearrangement joins TRBV2 to TRBJ2-7; 12 bases fit TRBD2. The CDR3 is 15 amino acids. V shed 2 bases, J shed 4 bases, and the junction held 3 bases outside the gene matches. Looked up from germline, CDR1 is SNHLY and CDR2 is FYNNEI. CDR3 sequence reads: CASSELLAGGYEQYF. In DNA form, the CDR3 reads TGTGCCAGCAGTGAACTTCTAGCGGGGGGGTACGAGCAGTACTTC.

This clonotype was recorded many times. The chain couples TRBV6-1 to TRBJ1-2; unclear D gene. Germline assignment: CDR1 MNHNS and CDR2 SASEGT. The CDR3 runs to 10 residues. Trimming cost V 2 bases and J 12 bases, with 7 bases left between them. The chain's CDR3 is CASSEKRNTF. For the CDR3, the DNA is TGTGCCAGCAGTGAAAAAAGAAACACCTTC.

This clonotype was observed a handful of times. The chain uses TRBV4-3 and TRBJ2-1, with a weak D call TRBD2 (6 bases). This CDR3 contains 14 residues. V shed 1 base and J shed 4 bases, with 8 bases lying between them. CDR1 and CDR2 (germline): LGHNA, YSLEER. The CDR3 DNA reads TGCGCCAGCAGCCAAGGGGAGGTTTACAATGAGCAGTTCTTC. Its translation: CASSQGEVYNEQFF.

This clonotype was recorded a few times. This chain links TRBV10-3 with TRBJ1-4; TRBD1 matches at 10 bases. The CDR3 runs to 14 residues. Trimming at V came to 6 bases and at J to 10 bases, leaving 8 bases not matched to a gene. In germline, CDR1 is ENHRY, CDR2 SYGVKD. The CDR3 bases are TGTGCCATCAGCACCGGGACAGGGGATGCAAAACTGTTTTTT. Its protein is CAISTGTGDAKLFF.

In this sample, this clonotype turned up many times. The chain uses TRBV29-1 and TRBJ2-7; 7 bases are a match to TRBD1. Germline lookup yields CDR1 SQVTM and CDR2 ANQGSEA. V dropped 7 bases and J dropped 5; count of bases not matched to a gene: 11. The CDR3 spans 13 residues. Here the CDR3 DNA reads TGCAGCGCCCTAAGGACAGGTCTGAACGAGCAGTACTTC. This sequence encodes CSALRTGLNEQYF.

CDR3 protein: CASSRPPSGRQLNIQYF. In nucleotides, the CDR3 is TGTGCCAGCAGCCGACCCCCCTCCGGGCGCCAATTAAACATTCAGTACTTC. V usage is TRBV6-2 or TRBV6-3 and J usage is TRBJ2-4; D not certain. This CDR3 contains 17 residues. The germline V gene has CDR1 MNHEY and CDR2 SVGEGT. Trimming shortened V by 6 bases and J by 6 bases, and 24 bases separated the two germline ends.

This clonotype was seen repeatedly, ten times or more. J is TRBJ2-3 and V is TRBV6-5; the match to TRBD2 covers 10 bases. Germline V CDR1 and CDR2: MNHEY, SVGAGI. Trimming took 6 bases from V and 3 from J; bases not matched to a gene: 12. CDR3 length: 17 amino acids. For the CDR3, the DNA is TGTGCCAGCAGACTGGGACCGGGACTAGCGACTACAGATACGCAGTATTTT. It yields the protein CASRLGPGLATTDTQYF.

This clonotype has at least ten counts. V usage is TRBV12-3 or TRBV12-4 and J usage is TRBJ1-2; D is undetermined. The CDR3 totals 15 residues. Trimming shortened V by 6 bases and J by 7 bases, and 21 bases separated the two germline ends. CDR3 bases: TGTGCCAGCAGCCCCCCTCTGGGCACTTGGGGTGGCTACACCTTC. Its translation: CASSPPLGTWGGYTF.

This clonotype was counted ten times or more. V usage is TRBV6-2 or TRBV6-3 and J usage is TRBJ1-6; TRBD1 matches at 9 bases. The CDR3 runs 17 residues. Losses at the gene ends were 5 bases for V and 7 bases for J; bases not matched to a gene: 12. Germline CDR1 and CDR2: MNHEY and SVGEGT. The CDR3 DNA reads TGTGCCAGCAGTATTTATACCGGGACAGGGAGCAATTCACCCCTCCACTTT. It codes for CASSIYTGTGSNSPLHF.

This clonotype occurred a few times. The chain combines TRBV7-8 with TRBJ1-4; D unclear. The CDR3 covers 15 residues. Germline V gene data show CDR1 as SGHVS and CDR2 as FQNEAQ. The V end lost 4 bases, the J end lost 2 bases, and 11 bases lay between the germline ends. CDR3 in DNA: TGTGCCAGCAGCTCAAGACGGTTCACTAATGAAAAACTGTTTTTT. It encodes CASSSRRFTNEKLFF.

This clonotype came up many times. V is TRBV27 and J is TRBJ1-6; D gene unclear. Germline CDR1 MNHEY, CDR2 SMNVEV (reference sequence). V was cut by 8 bases and J by 0 bases, with 5 bases left in between. There are 13 residues in the CDR3. CDR3 nucleotides: TGTGCCAGCCAACCCTCCTATAATTCACCCCTCCACTTT. Amino acids: CASQPSYNSPLHF.

This clonotype was detected many times. The chain employs TRBV24-1 and TRBJ2-2; D uncertain. Trimming left V 4 bases short and J 4 bases short, with 12 bases between. The CDR3 covers 15 residues. Germline values: CDR1 KGHDR, CDR2 SFDVKD. In nucleotides, the CDR3 is TGTGCCACCAGTGAACCTAACCTTCTCACCGGGGAGCTGTTTTTT. Amino acid sequence: CATSEPNLLTGELFF.